The 8 T cell receptor beta chains below were found in one sample sequenced in a study of blood T cell repertoires in COVID-19. The table came from immunoSEQ multiplex PCR; TCRdb's copy has only in-frame clones and leaves some out. Of around 88,000 clones in the sample, roughly 90% were seen once. Sequencing was performed on peripheral blood. The receptors shown here come from a man in his sixties with acute or convalescent COVID-19.

The chain joins TRBV15 to TRBJ2-7; 14 bases match TRBD2. The CDR3 consists of 15 residues. V dropped 5 bases and J dropped 3; count of bases not matched to a gene: 3. Per the germline V gene, CDR1 is LNHNV and CDR2 is YYDKDF (reference sequence). The CDR3 spells CATSGGLAGGYEQYF. CDR3 in DNA: TGTGCCACCAGCGGAGGACTAGCGGGAGGCTACGAGCAGTACTTC.

The rearrangement joins TRBV5-1 to TRBJ2-4; 9 bases fit TRBD1. CDR1 SGHRS and CDR2 YFSETQ come from the germline V gene. V trimming: 3 bases; J trimming: 1 base; junction bases outside the gene matches: 8. CDR3 length equals 17 residues. The CDR3 DNA follows: TGCGCCAGCAGCTGGATGGGACAGGGCCAGGCCAAAAACATTCAGTACTTC. This translates into CASSWMGQGQAKNIQYF.

The V and J genes are TRBV5-5 and TRBJ2-5, with D hard to call. From germline, CDR1 is SGHKS and CDR2 YYEKEE (reference sequence). CDR3 length equals 12 residues. V dropped 3 bases and J dropped 9 bases, with 12 bases sitting between them. CDR3 protein: CASSSGGFAQYF. The CDR3 DNA sequence: TGTGCCAGCAGCTCCGGCGGATTCGCCCAGTACTTC.

The genes are TRBV7-9 and TRBJ2-1; TRBD1 agrees at 7 bases. The CDR3 loop spans 13 amino acids. V trimming: 9 bases; J trimming: 4 bases; junction bases outside the gene matches: 6. Germline lookup yields CDR1 SEHNR and CDR2 FQNEAQ (reference sequence). This CDR3 is CASGDSDYNEQFF. The CDR3 DNA sequence: TGTGCCAGTGGGGACAGCGATTACAATGAGCAGTTCTTC.

The chain combines TRBV19 with TRBJ2-2; TRBD2 matches at 12 bases. The CDR3 spans 16 residues. CDR1 and CDR2 from the germline V gene are LNHDA and SQIVND (reference sequence). V was pared by 5 bases and J by 10 bases, with 11 bases of the junction left unmatched. CDR3: CASSLRLAGVVLELFF. The CDR3 nucleotides are TGTGCCAGTAGTCTGAGACTAGCGGGAGTCGTTTTGGAGCTGTTTTTT.

The rearrangement uses TRBV19 and TRBJ2-3, with 8 positions matching TRBD1. This CDR3 has 15 amino acids. Germline trimming cut 5 bases from V and 5 bases from J; bases unmatched to any gene: 9. CDR1 LNHDA and CDR2 SQIVND come from the germline V gene (reference sequence). This CDR3 is CASSDRDRSIDTQYF. DNA for the CDR3: TGTGCCAGTAGTGACCGGGACAGGAGTATAGATACGCAGTATTTT.

The rearrangement links TRBV5-1 to TRBJ1-5; possible D gene TRBD1, 5 bases. Germline V gene lookup returns CDR1 SGHRS and CDR2 YFSETQ. V was clipped by 0 bases and J by 7 bases, with 11 bases between them. This CDR3 region has 14 residues. CDR3 coding DNA: TGCGCCAGCAGCTTGGATCCGGGGGACCAGCCCCAGCATTTT. This gives the protein CASSLDPGDQPQHF.

The chain has TRBV4-1 and TRBJ1-6; TRBD1 agrees at 7 bases. V was pared by 4 bases and J by 10 bases, with 4 bases of the junction left unmatched. The CDR3 is 13 residues long. CDR1 MGHRA and CDR2 YSYEKL come from the germline V gene. CDR3 DNA: TGCGCCAGCAGCCTTGACAGGGAATCACCCCTCCACTTT. Translation gives CASSLDRESPLHF.